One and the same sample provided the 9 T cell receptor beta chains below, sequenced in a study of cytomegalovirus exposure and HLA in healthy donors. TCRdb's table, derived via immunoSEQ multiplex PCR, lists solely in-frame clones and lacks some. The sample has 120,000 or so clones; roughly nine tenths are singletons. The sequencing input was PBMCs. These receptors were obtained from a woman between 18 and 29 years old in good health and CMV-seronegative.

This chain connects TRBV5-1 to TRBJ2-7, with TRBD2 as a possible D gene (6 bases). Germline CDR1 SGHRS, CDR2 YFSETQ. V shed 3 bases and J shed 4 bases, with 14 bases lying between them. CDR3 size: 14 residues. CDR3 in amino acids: CASSYTGLSYEQYF. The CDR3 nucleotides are TGCGCCAGCAGCTATACGGGACTTAGTTACGAGCAGTACTTC.

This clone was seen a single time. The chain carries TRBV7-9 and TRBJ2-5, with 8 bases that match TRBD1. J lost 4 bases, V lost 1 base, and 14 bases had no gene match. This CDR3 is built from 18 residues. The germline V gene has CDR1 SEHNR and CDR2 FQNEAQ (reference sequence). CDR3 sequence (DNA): TGTGCCAGCAGCTTAGACAGCGGACAGGGAAAGGACTCAGAGACCCAGTACTTC. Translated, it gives CASSLDSGQGKDSETQYF.

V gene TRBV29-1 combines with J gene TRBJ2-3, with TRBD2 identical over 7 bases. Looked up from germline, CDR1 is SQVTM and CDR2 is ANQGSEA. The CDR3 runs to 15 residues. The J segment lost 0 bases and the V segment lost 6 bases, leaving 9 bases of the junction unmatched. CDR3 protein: CSVGRGSSSTDTQYF. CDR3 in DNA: TGCAGCGTGGGTCGCGGGAGTTCCAGCACAGATACGCAGTATTTT.

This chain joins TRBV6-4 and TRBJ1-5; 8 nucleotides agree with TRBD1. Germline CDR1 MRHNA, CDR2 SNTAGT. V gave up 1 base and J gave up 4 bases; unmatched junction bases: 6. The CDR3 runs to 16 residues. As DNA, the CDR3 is TGTGCCAGCAGTGACTTAACAGGGGGGACTAATCAGCCCCAGCATTTT. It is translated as CASSDLTGGTNQPQHF.

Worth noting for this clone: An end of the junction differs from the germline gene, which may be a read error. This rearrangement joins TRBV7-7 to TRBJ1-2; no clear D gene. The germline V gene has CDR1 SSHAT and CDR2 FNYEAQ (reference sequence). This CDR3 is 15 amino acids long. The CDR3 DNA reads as TGTGCTAGCAGCCTCCGGACTGGTTCGAACTATGGCTACACCTTC. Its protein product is CASSLRTGSNYGYTF.

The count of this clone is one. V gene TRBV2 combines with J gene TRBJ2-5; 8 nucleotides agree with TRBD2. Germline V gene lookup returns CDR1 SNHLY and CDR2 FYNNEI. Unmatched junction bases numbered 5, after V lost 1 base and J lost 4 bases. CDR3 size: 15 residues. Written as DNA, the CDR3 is TGTGCCAGCAGTGAAGAGAGCGGGAGTCCAGAGACCCAGTACTTC. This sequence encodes CASSEESGSPETQYF.

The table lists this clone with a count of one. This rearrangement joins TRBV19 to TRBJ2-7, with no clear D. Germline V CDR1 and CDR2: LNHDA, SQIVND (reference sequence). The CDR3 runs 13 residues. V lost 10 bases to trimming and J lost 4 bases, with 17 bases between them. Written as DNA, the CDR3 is TGTGCCACCTCAGACTCATTAGATTACGAGCAGTACTTC. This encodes CATSDSLDYEQYF.

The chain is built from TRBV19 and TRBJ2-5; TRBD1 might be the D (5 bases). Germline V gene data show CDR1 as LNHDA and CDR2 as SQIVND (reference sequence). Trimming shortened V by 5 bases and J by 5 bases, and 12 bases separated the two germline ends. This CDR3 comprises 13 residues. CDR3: CASSSQGWETQYF. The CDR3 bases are TGTGCCAGTAGTTCTCAGGGTTGGGAGACCCAGTACTTC. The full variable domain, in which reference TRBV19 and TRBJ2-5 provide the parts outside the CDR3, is DGGITQSPKYLFRKEGQNVTLSCEQNLNHDAMYWYRQDPGQGLRLIYYSQIVNDFQKGDIAEGYSVSREKKESFPLTVTSAQKNPTAFYLCASSSQGWETQYFGPGTRLLVL.

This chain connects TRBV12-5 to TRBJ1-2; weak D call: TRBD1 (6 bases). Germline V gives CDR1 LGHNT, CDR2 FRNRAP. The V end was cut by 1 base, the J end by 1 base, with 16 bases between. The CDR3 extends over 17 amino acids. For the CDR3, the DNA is TGTGCTAGTGGTTTGGATAAAAGGACAGTCTTTAACTATGGCTACACCTTC. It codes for CASGLDKRTVFNYGYTF.